These 6 T cell receptor beta chains were sequenced from one sample in a study of T-cell reconstitution after alpha-beta-depleted transplantation in children. The study, taken as a whole, reports: Fresh T-cell production supplied most of the T-cell counts and diversity seen one year after transplant.

Unique molecular identifiers were built into the TCRbeta library. Each CDR3 protein is one row after TCRdb ran MiXCR on the PCR reads. The sample comprises hundreds of thousands of distinct CDR3 sequences, 7.5% to 9% of which are singletons, and 8.5% to 9.5% rests with the top ten. Antigens of these TCRs are unknown. The sample in question was peripheral blood, obtained 360 days after TCRalphabeta/CD19-depleted stem cell transplant. The receptors stem from a female patient between 2 and 15 years old who had a stem cell transplant for Fanconi anemia, so the T cells may come from the graft donor.

The gene calls are TRBV27 and TRBJ1-3, with D unclear. V gave up 1 base and J gave up 0 bases, with 7 bases separating them. CDR3 length: 15 residues. Germline CDR1 MNHEY, CDR2 SMNVEV (reference sequence). The CDR3 bases are TGTGCCAGCAGTTTATTTCTAAGCTCTGGAAACACCATATATTTT. It codes for CASSLFLSSGNTIYF.

The chain has TRBV5-1 and TRBJ2-7; D possibly corresponds to TRBD2 (6 bases). With the DNA end fitting TRBJ2-1 better, the J assignment may be wrong. From germline, CDR1 is SGHRS and CDR2 YFSETQ. The CDR3 has 14 residues. The CDR3 protein is CASRAGETYNEQFF. The CDR3 DNA sequence: TGCGCCAGCAGAGCGGGTGAGACCTACAATGAGCAGTTCTTC.

Many counts were recorded for this clonotype. This chain uses TRBV20-1 with TRBJ2-7; D is undetermined. This CDR3 spans 11 amino acids. Germline V gene data show CDR1 as DFQATT and CDR2 as SNEGSKA (reference sequence). V was shortened by 2 bases and J by 3 bases, with 5 bases between the two germline ends. CDR3 loop: CSARTNYEQYF. CDR3 DNA sequence: TGCAGTGCTAGAACCAACTACGAGCAGTACTTC.

This clonotype has more than one count but fewer than ten. The chain joins TRBV6-2 or TRBV6-3 to TRBJ1-1; D is unresolved. The CDR3 covers 14 residues. The germline gives CDR1 MNHEY, CDR2 SVGEGT. The V and J ends lost 0 bases and 10 bases respectively, with 15 bases between them. The CDR3 here is CASSYSSTRQRAFF. The CDR3 coding sequence is TGTGCCAGCAGTTACTCGAGTACCCGTCAAAGAGCTTTCTTT.

The J gene is TRBJ1-1, the V gene TRBV5-1; D is undetermined. CDR1 and CDR2 (germline): SGHRS, YFSETQ. Trimming shortened V by 1 base and J by 0 bases, and 7 bases separated the two germline ends. CDR3 size: 14 residues. The CDR3 reads CASSLNFMNTEAFF. DNA of the CDR3: TGCGCCAGCAGCTTGAATTTTATGAACACTGAAGCTTTCTTT.

This clonotype was found many times. The chain joins TRBV11-3 to TRBJ2-3; the match to TRBD2 covers 14 bases. From germline, CDR1 is SGHNT and CDR2 YENEEA. With 5 bases clipped from V and 9 bases from J, the junction kept 7 bases outside the gene matches. The CDR3 spans 15 residues. This CDR3 reads CASSPGGLAGGTQYF. CDR3 DNA sequence: TGTGCCAGCAGCCCGGGAGGACTAGCGGGGGGAACGCAGTATTTT.